This T cell receptor (beta chain) derives from a study of CD8+ T cells in alopecia areata. Study findings and constraints: Scalp sequencing captures resident alphabeta T cells of normal skin too. Researchers reported that TCR sharing among patients proved less clear than in mice, possibly HLA-linked. Clonality exceeded that of normal scalp in lesional scalp, most notably in alopecia totalis/universalis.

As regards this clone: Antigen: not known.

Isolated RNA was reverse transcribed into cDNA used as the sequencing template. Clones were read by immunoSEQ multiplex PCR, and TCRdb kept only the in-frame ones, dropping some. Here the sample spans roughly 150,000 clones, about 54% being singletons. Isolation of CD4+ and CD8+ T cells from PBMCs was achieved by sorting. The sample taken for sequencing was CD4+ T cells sorted from blood. The receptor's source is a human donor in good health.

The CDR3 sequence is CAISGHRTNQPQHF. CDR3 coding DNA: TGTGCCATCAGTGGTCATAGGACGAATCAGCCCCAGCATTTT. The rearrangement uses TRBV10-3 and TRBJ1-5; D not certain. The V gene lost 4 bases and the J gene lost 4 bases, with 11 bases spanning the gap. Germline V gene sequence: CDR1 ENHRY, CDR2 SYGVKD. The CDR3 totals 14 residues.